Each of the 22 T cell receptor beta chains below was sequenced from the same sample in a study of blood T cell repertoires in COVID-19. The data were produced by immunoSEQ multiplex PCR, yet TCRdb's version contains in-frame clones alone and is incomplete. The repertoire consists of 220,000 or so clones, with less than 85% occurring once and the leading ten covering about 3.8%. The sequenced sample was peripheral blood. All receptors derive from an elderly woman with acute or convalescent COVID-19.

This clone was seen more than once but under ten times. The V and J genes are TRBV30 and TRBJ1-5, with 7 bases identical to TRBD1. Germline trimming cut 1 base from V and 6 bases from J; bases unmatched to any gene: 9. Germline CDR1 is GTSNPN and CDR2 is SVGIG (reference sequence). The CDR3 spans 15 residues. The CDR3 here is CAWSDGQAGTQPQHF. The CDR3 DNA follows: TGTGCCTGGAGTGATGGACAGGCCGGGACTCAGCCCCAGCATTTT.

V and J are TRBV2 and TRBJ1-1, with TRBD1 identical over 7 bases. Germline lookup yields CDR1 SNHLY and CDR2 FYNNEI. This CDR3 has 12 amino acids. The J segment lost 11 bases and the V segment lost 2 bases, leaving 5 bases of the junction unmatched. The CDR3: CASSERQGRAFF. Here the CDR3 DNA reads TGTGCCAGCAGTGAAAGACAGGGAAGGGCTTTCTTT.

The chain has TRBV7-9 and TRBJ2-2; D remains ambiguous. CDR1 is SEHNR, CDR2 FQNEAQ, per germline (reference sequence). This CDR3 has 14 amino acids. Trimming pared 5 bases from V and 6 bases from J, leaving 13 bases between. The DNA of the CDR3 is TGTGCCAGCAGCCCTTCAAGCCTTTCCGGGGAGCTGTTTTTT. As protein: CASSPSSLSGELFF.

This chain joins TRBV19 and TRBJ2-7; 7 bases fit TRBD1. V was pared by 2 bases and J by 1 base, with 5 bases of the junction left unmatched. The CDR3 is 15 residues long. Per the germline V gene, CDR1 is LNHDA and CDR2 is SQIVND (reference sequence). CDR3 sequence (DNA): TGTGCCAGTAGTATAAGACAGGGTGGGTCCTACGAGCAGTACTTC. Amino acid sequence: CASSIRQGGSYEQYF.

The rearrangement uses TRBV18 and TRBJ1-2, with 9 bases matching TRBD1. In germline, CDR1 is KGHSH, CDR2 LQKENI. The CDR3 has 14 residues. Trimming at V came to 5 bases and at J to 7 bases, leaving 8 bases not matched to a gene. The CDR3 sequence: CASSNRDRERGYTF. The CDR3 coding sequence is TGTGCCAGCTCAAACCGGGACAGGGAGCGTGGCTACACCTTC.

A single count supports this clone. The gene calls are TRBV7-8 and TRBJ1-5; D might be TRBD1 (5 bases). Looked up from germline, CDR1 is SGHVS and CDR2 is FQNEAQ. The germline V and J ends were trimmed by 5 bases and 7 bases, with 9 bases remaining between them. The CDR3 extends over 12 amino acids. CDR3 loop: CASSPRGQPQHF. CDR3 in DNA: TGTGCCAGCAGCCCAAGGGGACAGCCCCAGCATTTT. Full variable domain (rest looked up from reference TRBV7-8 and TRBJ1-5): GAGVSQSPRYKVAKRGQDVALRCDPISGHVSLFWYQQALGQGPEFLTYFQNEAQLDKSGLPSDRFFAERPEGSVSTLKIQRTQQEDSAVYLCASSPRGQPQHFGDGTRLSIL.

The V and J genes are TRBV19 and TRBJ1-1; D is undetermined. Per the germline V gene, CDR1 is LNHDA and CDR2 is SQIVND (reference sequence). With 5 bases removed from V and 2 bases from J, the gap between germline ends came to 15 bases. CDR3 length: 15 residues. The CDR3 here is CASSLSTELNTEAFF. The CDR3 DNA is TGTGCCAGTAGTCTCTCGACGGAGCTAAACACTGAAGCTTTCTTT.

V usage is TRBV9 and J usage is TRBJ2-1; 8 positions match TRBD2. The CDR3 has 17 amino acids. In germline, CDR1 is SGDLS, CDR2 YYNGEE. The junction had 7 bases not matched to a gene; V was cut back by 0 bases and J by 2 bases. This chain's CDR3 is CASSVEPRGDTYNEQFF. The CDR3 DNA sequence: TGTGCCAGCAGCGTAGAACCGCGGGGGGATACCTACAATGAGCAGTTCTTC. The full variable domain, in which reference TRBV9 and TRBJ2-1 provide the parts outside the CDR3, is DSGVTQTPKHLITATGQRVTLRCSPRSGDLSVYWYQQSLDQGLQFLIQYYNGEERAKGNILERFSAQQFPDLHSELNLSSLELGDSALYFCASSVEPRGDTYNEQFFGPGTRLTVL.

This clone came up a few times. The chain links TRBV3-1 (or the pseudogene TRBV3-2) to TRBJ1-6; D is unclear. Germline lookup yields CDR1 LGHDT and CDR2 YNNKEL (reference sequence). The CDR3 is 16 residues long. Trimming cost V 0 bases and J 7 bases, with 13 bases left between them. CDR3 in DNA: TGTGCCAGCAGCCAAGACCGCCGCAGAGGGAATTCACCCCTCCACTTT. Residues: CASSQDRRRGNSPLHF.

This sequence joins TRBV28 and TRBJ1-2; D remains ambiguous. CDR3 length: 15 amino acids. V was trimmed by 4 bases and J by 7 bases, leaving 19 bases between them. Germline V gene data show CDR1 as MDHEN and CDR2 as SYDVKM. CDR3 region: CASSSPPTQVVGYTF. The CDR3 region has the DNA TGTGCCAGCAGTTCCCCCCCGACCCAGGTAGTTGGCTACACCTTC.

The chain uses TRBV9 and TRBJ2-2; D might be TRBD2 (6 bases). The ends were cut back, 3 bases at V and 3 bases at J, with 12 bases in the middle. CDR1 and CDR2 (germline): SGDLS, YYNGEE. CDR3 size: 15 residues. DNA for the CDR3: TGTGCCAGCAGCGCGGACGGGGGAGACACCGGGGAGCTGTTTTTT. It codes for CASSADGGDTGELFF.

This chain connects TRBV18 to TRBJ1-3; TRBD1 might be the D (5 bases). Germline CDR1 and CDR2: KGHSH and LQKENI. This CDR3 spans 15 amino acids. V shed 1 base and J shed 4 bases, with 11 bases lying between them. CDR3 DNA: TGTGCCAGCTCACCACAGGCAGGGCCGGGAAACACCATATATTTT. It is translated as CASSPQAGPGNTIYF.

The chain carries TRBV2 and TRBJ1-1; D remains ambiguous. The CDR3 is 14 amino acids. V gave up 4 bases and J gave up 0 bases, with 9 bases separating them. In germline, CDR1 is SNHLY, CDR2 FYNNEI. CDR3 DNA: TGTGCCAGCAGTGTGGACGGGGTGAACACTGAAGCTTTCTTT. This encodes CASSVDGVNTEAFF.

The chain combines TRBV24-1 with TRBJ1-5; 10 bases are a match to TRBD1. CDR1 and CDR2 (germline): KGHDR, SFDVKD. There are 15 residues in the CDR3. V lost 9 bases, J lost 4 bases, and 8 bases stayed unmatched. The CDR3 sequence: CATGGTGVGNQPQHF. The CDR3 coding sequence is TGTGCCACCGGGGGGACAGGGGTAGGGAATCAGCCCCAGCATTTT.

V is TRBV7-9 and J is TRBJ1-5; the D gene is possibly TRBD1 (6 bases). The germline V and J ends were trimmed by 1 base and 0 bases, with 7 bases remaining between them. CDR1 and CDR2 from the germline V gene are SEHNR and FQNEAQ (reference sequence). The CDR3 totals 15 residues. The CDR3 spells CASSLDRDSNQPQHF. CDR3 DNA sequence: TGTGCCAGCAGCTTAGACAGGGATAGCAATCAGCCCCAGCATTTT.

This sequence joins TRBV4-2 and TRBJ1-6; the match to TRBD1 covers 9 bases. This CDR3 has 17 amino acids. Germline CDR1 is LGHNA and CDR2 is YNFKEQ. Trimming cost V 0 bases and J 7 bases; bases outside gene matches: 7. CDR3 nucleotide sequence: TGTGCCAGCAGCCAAGAAGGGGGGACAGGGTACAATTCACCCCTCCACTTT. Its translation is CASSQEGGTGYNSPLHF.

The chain carries TRBV18 and TRBJ2-7; TRBD1 aligns across 8 bases. In germline, CDR1 is KGHSH, CDR2 LQKENI. CDR3 length equals 17 residues. Unmatched junction bases numbered 13, after V lost 1 base and J lost 5 bases. CDR3 sequence reads: CASSPQIQGVNFDEQYF. The CDR3 nucleotides read TGTGCCAGCTCACCACAAATACAGGGGGTTAATTTCGACGAGCAGTACTTC.

The chain carries TRBV12-3 or TRBV12-4 and TRBJ2-7, with TRBD2 matching 7 bases. The V segment lost 2 bases and the J segment 6 bases; nucleotides outside the gene matches: 4. This CDR3 region has 13 residues. CDR3 DNA sequence: TGTGCCAGCAGTTTACAACCGGGGGGCGAGCAGTACTTC. It codes for CASSLQPGGEQYF.

This clone was counted a few times. The rearrangement uses TRBV6-5 and TRBJ2-2, with D possibly matching TRBD2 (5 bases). This CDR3 is built from 14 residues. Trimming took off 6 bases at V and 5 bases at J, with 13 bases between the two ends. CDR1 is MNHEY and CDR2 is SVGAGI in the germline V gene. The chain's CDR3 is CASSFGVNTGELFF. In DNA, the CDR3 is TGTGCCAGCAGCTTCGGGGTCAATACCGGGGAGCTGTTTTTT.

This clone was picked up a small number of times. The gene calls are TRBV7-2 and TRBJ2-2; a possible D gene is TRBD2 (6 bases). Germline loops: CDR1 SGHTA, CDR2 FQGNSA. V was clipped by 5 bases and J by 9 bases, with 19 bases between them. CDR3 length equals 15 residues. The CDR3 spells CASSPLRGDYRELFF. As DNA, the CDR3 is TGTGCCAGCAGCCCCCTGCGGGGCGATTATCGGGAGCTGTTTTTT.

The rearrangement uses TRBV7-9 and TRBJ1-2; 8 positions agree with TRBD1. Germline lookup yields CDR1 SEHNR and CDR2 FQNEAQ (reference sequence). CDR3 length: 13 amino acids. V dropped 5 bases and J dropped 8; count of bases not matched to a gene: 7. This CDR3 is CASSTGQAEGYTF. DNA for the CDR3: TGTGCCAGCAGCACGGGACAGGCAGAGGGCTACACCTTC.

The rearrangement joins TRBV24-1 to TRBJ2-1; possibly TRBD2 for D (6 bases). Germline V gene lookup returns CDR1 KGHDR and CDR2 SFDVKD. The CDR3 spans 15 residues. The V end lost 5 bases, the J end lost 5 bases, and 15 bases lay between the germline ends. The CDR3 DNA sequence: TGTGCCACCAGTGCCGGGGGATTGGGCCACAATGAGCAGTTCTTC. Residues: CATSAGGLGHNEQFF.